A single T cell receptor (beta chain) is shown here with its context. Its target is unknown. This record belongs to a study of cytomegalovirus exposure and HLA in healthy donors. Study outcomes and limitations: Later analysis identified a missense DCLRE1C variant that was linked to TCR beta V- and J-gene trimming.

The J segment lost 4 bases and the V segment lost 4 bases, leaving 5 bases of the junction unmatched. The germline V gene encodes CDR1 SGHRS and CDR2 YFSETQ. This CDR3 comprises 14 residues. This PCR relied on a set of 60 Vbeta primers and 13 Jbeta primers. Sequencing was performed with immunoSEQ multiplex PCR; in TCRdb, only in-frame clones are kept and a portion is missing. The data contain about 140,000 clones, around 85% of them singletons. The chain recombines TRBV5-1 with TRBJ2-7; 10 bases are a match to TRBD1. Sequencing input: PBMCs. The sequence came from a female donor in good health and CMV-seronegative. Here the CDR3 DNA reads TGCGCCAGCAGCCCCCGGGACAGGGGATACGAGCAGTACTTC. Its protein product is CASSPRDRGYEQYF.